This paragraph covers one TCR beta chain sequence. This clonotype was counted only a few times. Its antigen is unknown. Base qualities are not provided; no much larger clone lies one nucleotide away. This sample is drawn from a study of regulatory T cells in long-lasting Graves disease (dated by TCRdb to about 2021). In terms of the full investigation: Antithyroid drugs had been taken for less than 3 months by newly diagnosed Graves' disease patients. A total of roughly 33 samples were covered by TCR sequencing, comprising about 13 persistent and around 20 newly diagnosed Graves' disease patients. The study was registered as a clinical trial and conducted in China. Peripheral blood TCR sequencing and RNA sequencing compared persistent Graves' disease patients with newly diagnosed Graves' disease patients. The paper as a whole reports these results and caveats: Persistent disease showed preferential use of TRBV28, TRBJ1-2 and TRBJ2-5, whereas newly diagnosed disease favored TRBV20-1 and TRBJ2-1. Sequencing and analysis were limited to the TCR beta chain. A larger number of public clonotypes was shared among persistent patients (about 2,700) than among newly diagnosed patients (around 870). As a limitation, the authors acknowledged that the small sample size may reduce accuracy. Because the primary lesion, thyroid tissue, could not be accessed, the study looked at peripheral blood alone. Compared with newly diagnosed patients, patients with persistent Graves' disease had lower TCR Shannon entropy and fewer highly expanded clones, which suggests clonal expansion.

Clipping removes 5 bases from V and 0 bases from J, with 7 as the unmatched junction base count. CDR1 and CDR2, per the germline V gene, are SGHTA and FQGNSA. Taken from cysteine to phenylalanine, the CDR3 has 18 residues. Only the CDR3 region is kept as DNA, spanning 54 bases read in frame from base 1. This specimen's time point label, interpreted: newly diagnosed GD, antithyroid drugs for less than 3 months. For both TCR sequencing and RNA sequencing, RNA was extracted from PBMCs in TRIzol. The diagnosis of Graves' disease followed American Thyroid Association guidelines. Patients were recruited from an endocrinology department in Xi'an, China. Each patient gave around 9 milliliters of peripheral blood, collected in an EDTA anticoagulant tube. PBMCs were isolated by Ficoll Paque Plus density gradient separation without further T cell sorting. An Agilent 2100 Bioanalyzer and agarose gel were used to check RNA quality, and a NanoDrop 2000 was used to measure RNA concentration.

The library was obtained by multiplex PCR. Reads for this sample came from an Illumina HiSeq 4000. CDR3 regions were amplified by Arm-PCR with iRepertoire HTBI primers to construct TCR beta libraries. PCR products were gel purified before sequencing. The authors' pipeline ran thus. Gene usage analysis of CDR3 amino acid clonotypes relied on the 55 to 80 TRBV and 14 TRBJ segments identified across samples. COPE and FqMerger were used to merge the filtered high-quality paired reads into contigs. BLAST was used to align contigs to the IMGT TRBV, TRBD and TRBJ reference genes, and CDR3 was defined following IMGT. Highly expanded clones were defined as clonotypes with a frequency above 0.1%. Shannon entropy was used to measure repertoire diversity, and the Gini coefficient was used to measure V-J evenness. A clonotype found in more than one individual was treated as public. TCRdb trimmed the raw reads at Q25, called clones with MiXCR and kept productive beta chains. Under each unique CDR3 protein, matching rows form one entry showing the most common genes and DNA. TCRdb, rather than the study authors, made the V and J calls. The sample includes roughly 400,000 distinct CDR3 sequences, with approximately 15% observed a single time. The ten biggest clones cover about 8.3% of the sample.

The same data also contributed to another study, on T cells in Graves' hyperthyroidism and ophthalmopathy. As noted in the second study: A patient counted as having stable Graves' hyperthyroidism if no progression to ophthalmopathy occurred over 18 months of follow-up. Hyperthyroidism patients were newly diagnosed, with disease duration under 2 months, and aged 18 to 65 years. Any patient with an uncontrolled infection, another autoimmune disease, pregnancy or lactation was excluded. Diagnoses were established on the basis of clinical symptoms, serum thyroxine and TRAb, thyroid ultrasound, and orbital computed tomography. For the first round of RT-PCR on the TCR CDR3, the HTBI primer set was used together with the Qiagen OneStep RT-PCR kit. Blood samples also contained most of the expanded thyroid clonotypes (frequency above 0.001), which suggests that blood repertoires may reflect thyroid immune responses. In cross-validation, a model built on a 13 V-J signature told ophthalmopathy apart from stable hyperthyroidism with 87.88% sensitivity and roughly 82% specificity, and in testing the same model reached 80%/75%. In validation, the model predicted progression to ophthalmopathy with around 71% sensitivity and 72.22% specificity, a median of approximately 6.7 months before onset. A discovery cohort of approximately 100 patients, roughly 40 with Graves' ophthalmopathy and more than 55 with stable Graves' hyperthyroidism, was used to find distinguishing TCR V-J signatures. An independent validation cohort of under 20 hyperthyroidism patients and about 16 patients who later progressed to ophthalmopathy tested prospective prediction of ophthalmopathy. For training and testing, the 100 or so patients in the discovery cohort were randomly divided in a 7:3 ratio. In addition, the study compared T-cell repertoires in thyroid tissue and in blood from about six Graves' hyperthyroidism patients. Once sampling was done, hyperthyroidism patients were given methimazole at a starting dose of 30 mg daily, whereas ophthalmopathy patients were given high-dose intravenous methylprednisolone. The libraries were constructed in a second round of multiplex PCR and then size-selected and purified. Paired-end sequencing of the libraries was performed with 100 bp reads on an Illumina HiSeq2000. SOAPnuke was used to process the raw data, throwing out any read that contained adapters or uncalled bases, had a mean Phred below 15, or lacked an exact constant-primer or identifier match. High-quality paired reads were merged using COPE v1.2.5, and each unique nucleotide sequence was defined as a clonotype. MiTCR v1.1 was used to align the clonotypes against IMGT TRBV, TRBD and TRBJ reference segments. The analysis was restricted to V-J combinations with a frequency above 0.0001, which together covered 99.2% of the repertoires. The TCS score was defined as the ratio of F50 (clonal expansion) to E x V (chaos), calculated using BLOSUM62-based TCRdist between CDR3 peptides within each V-J. Welch's t-statistics and random forest reduced fewer than 600 V-J features to 10 to 15, which were used in a naive Bayes classifier (R e1071). Sample size was not statistically predetermined, and investigators were not blinded to group allocation. TCR Vbeta CDR3 sequencing of some 140 peripheral blood samples (43 ophthalmopathy, approximately 80 hyperthyroidism and about 17 progressor patients) is reported in the paper.

The chain links TRBV7-2 with TRBJ2-6; 10 central bases correspond to TRBD1. This specimen consisted of peripheral blood mononuclear cells (PBMCs), obtained at new diagnosis, from a patient treated with antithyroid drugs. This sequence originates from a woman aged 40 to 50 with Graves disease. Donor details come from another sample of the same person, matched by shared clones. The sequenced DNA: TGTGCCAGCAGCCGCGACAGGGGGCCTATCTCTGGGGCCAACGTCCTGACTTTC. Its protein is CASSRDRGPISGANVLTF.